This is a list of T cell receptor beta chains from one sample in a study of T cells expressing NK-cell markers. TCRdb processed the 5' RACE reads again and assigns one entry to each CDR3 protein, with no DNA. The listing records 550,000 to 600,000 distinct CDR3 sequences. The sequenced sample was blood T cells: a sorted CD56 or NKG2C T cell subset, CD4+ or CD8+ T cells, or bulk PBMC T cells (not recorded which). These TCRs come from a man aged 18 to 29 in good health. Each CDR3 is given with its conserved first and last residue. Fields, in order: V gene, J gene, CDR3 protein.

V: TRBV12-3/TRBV12-4
J: TRBJ2-1
CDR3: CASSSSGRAGGYNEQFF

V: TRBV20-1
J: TRBJ2-3
CDR3: CSARLEREGYTDTQYF

V: TRBV7-2
J: TRBJ2-3
CDR3: CASSYRAYSTDTQYF

V: TRBV6-2/TRBV6-3
J: TRBJ2-1
CDR3: CASSWRQGAQNEQFF

V: TRBV5-1
J: TRBJ2-4
CDR3: CASSLAVGTGLFDRYF

V: TRBV7-2
J: TRBJ2-7
CDR3: CASSFTSGTYEQYF

V: TRBV6-5
J: TRBJ2-2
CDR3: CASSYSPTGSTGELFF

V: TRBV20-1
J: TRBJ1-2
CDR3: CSAAGGSNYGYTF

V: TRBV9
J: TRBJ2-5
CDR3: CASSVEAGRETQYF

V: TRBV6-1
J: TRBJ2-5
CDR3: CASRMGGGWQETQYF

V: TRBV6-5
J: TRBJ1-5
CDR3: CASSYPNQGSNQPQHF

V: TRBV14
J: TRBJ2-3
CDR3: CASSQDGAGGPRYF

V: TRBV5-1
J: TRBJ2-3
CDR3: CASSPGQAREWGTDTQYF

V: TRBV3-1
J: TRBJ2-1
CDR3: CASKLWGADEQFF

V: TRBV4-1
J: TRBJ1-2
CDR3: CASSQEGDRANYGYTF

V: TRBV19
J: TRBJ2-1
CDR3: CASSRQGIMDNEQFF

V: TRBV7-7
J: TRBJ2-2
CDR3: CASSSGTRNTGELFF

V: TRBV10-3
J: TRBJ2-2
CDR3: CAISELQGIGELFF

V: TRBV12-3/TRBV12-4
J: TRBJ2-7
CDR3: CASRSGSEQYF

V: TRBV24-1
J: TRBJ1-5
CDR3: CATSRVSYQPQHF

V: TRBV5-1
J: TRBJ2-3
CDR3: CASSWTPTSDLTRNTQYF

V: TRBV20-1
J: TRBJ1-1
CDR3: CSAVTGGPNTEAFF

V: TRBV7-6
J: TRBJ2-5
CDR3: CASSNLGTLETQYF

V: TRBV27
J: TRBJ2-1
CDR3: CASISDRVGSYNEQFF

V: TRBV20-1
J: TRBJ2-3
CDR3: CSAELGPGTSGSVPTDTQYF

V: TRBV12-3/TRBV12-4
J: TRBJ1-5
CDR3: CASSQGGWGQPQHF

V: TRBV29-1
J: TRBJ2-7
CDR3: CSVRAGGVPYEQYF

V: TRBV10-3
J: TRBJ2-1
CDR3: CAISRDRGDHNEQFF

V: TRBV24-1
J: TRBJ1-2
CDR3: CATSDGTGFSYGYTF

V: TRBV18
J: TRBJ2-5
CDR3: CASSPGQLAGQQETQYF

V: TRBV29-1
J: TRBJ2-1
CDR3: CSVVKTSGRSEQFF

V: TRBV30
J: TRBJ1-1
CDR3: CAWGKDKNTEAFF

V: TRBV10-3
J: TRBJ2-5
CDR3: CAISESREGRETQYF

V: TRBV11-2
J: TRBJ2-1
CDR3: CASSPRQPKPYNEQFF

V: TRBV4-3
J: TRBJ1-6
CDR3: CASSQGQGAAPLHF

V: TRBV4-3
J: TRBJ2-7
CDR3: CASSQVGALREQYF

V: TRBV3-1
J: TRBJ2-3
CDR3: CASSLRTGRPGHHSTDTQYF

V: TRBV25-1
J: TRBJ2-5
CDR3: CASSEAGEVETQYF

V: TRBV25-1
J: TRBJ1-3
CDR3: CASSGDSRSSGNTIYF

V: TRBV20-1
J: TRBJ2-1
CDR3: CSATEGLNEQFF

V: TRBV15
J: TRBJ2-1
CDR3: CATSRDIAGVDLSEQFF

V: TRBV5-1
J: TRBJ2-1
CDR3: CASTQPGLMNNEQFF

V: TRBV12-3/TRBV12-4
J: TRBJ1-1
CDR3: CASTSSGGAFF

V: TRBV5-1
J: TRBJ1-3
CDR3: CASSRDRSSGNTIYF

V: TRBV27
J: TRBJ2-6
CDR3: CASSVSGANVLTF

V: TRBV25-1
J: TRBJ2-2
CDR3: CASSGMSLGELFF

V: TRBV27
J: TRBJ1-1
CDR3: CASSLFWGVSEAFF

V: TRBV20-1
J: TRBJ1-1
CDR3: CCLRVHPNEAFF

V: TRBV12-3/TRBV12-4
J: TRBJ2-1
CDR3: CASAFHRGLAGGDYNEQFF

V: TRBV5-1
J: TRBJ2-1
CDR3: CASSLGHLAGGPRSYNEQFF

V: TRBV6-2/TRBV6-3
J: TRBJ2-2
CDR3: CASSPDRAGSGELFF

V: TRBV20-1
J: TRBJ2-1
CDR3: CSAREPGYTEQFF

V: TRBV10-3
J: TRBJ2-2
CDR3: CAAGNANTGELFF

V: TRBV20-1
J: TRBJ2-5
CDR3: CSALTWSQETQYF